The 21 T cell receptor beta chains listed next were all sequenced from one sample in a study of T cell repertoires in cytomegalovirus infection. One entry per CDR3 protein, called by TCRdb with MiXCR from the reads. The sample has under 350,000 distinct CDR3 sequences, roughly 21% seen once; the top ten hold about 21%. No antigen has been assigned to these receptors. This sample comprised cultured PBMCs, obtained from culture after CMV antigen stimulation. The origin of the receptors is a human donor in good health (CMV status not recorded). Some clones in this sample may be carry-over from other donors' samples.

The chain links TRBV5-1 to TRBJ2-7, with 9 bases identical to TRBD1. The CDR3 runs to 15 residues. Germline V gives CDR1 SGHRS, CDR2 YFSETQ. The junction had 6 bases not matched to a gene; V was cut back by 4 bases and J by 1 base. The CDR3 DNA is TGCGCCAGCAGCCCCGCGGGACAGGGTTCCTACGAGCAGTACTTC. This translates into CASSPAGQGSYEQYF.

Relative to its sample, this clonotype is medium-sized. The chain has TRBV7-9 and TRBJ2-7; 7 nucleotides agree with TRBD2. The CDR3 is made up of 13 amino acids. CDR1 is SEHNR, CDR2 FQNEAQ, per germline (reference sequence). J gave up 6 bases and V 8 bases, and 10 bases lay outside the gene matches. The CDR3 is CASGVASGREQYF. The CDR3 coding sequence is TGTGCCAGCGGCGTGGCTAGCGGACGCGAGCAGTACTTC.

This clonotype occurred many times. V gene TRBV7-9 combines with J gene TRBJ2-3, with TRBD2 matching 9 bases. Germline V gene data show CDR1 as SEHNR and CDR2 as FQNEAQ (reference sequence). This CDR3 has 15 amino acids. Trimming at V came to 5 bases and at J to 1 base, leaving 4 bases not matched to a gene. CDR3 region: CASSARLAGTDTQYF. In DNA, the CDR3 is TGTGCCAGCAGCGCCAGACTAGCGGGCACAGATACGCAGTATTTT.

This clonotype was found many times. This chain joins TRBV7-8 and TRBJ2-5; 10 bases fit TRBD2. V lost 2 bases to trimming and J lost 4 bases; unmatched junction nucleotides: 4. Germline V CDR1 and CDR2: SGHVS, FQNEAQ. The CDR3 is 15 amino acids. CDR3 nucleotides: TGTGCCAGCAGCTTACAGCGGGGGGGGAGAGAGACCCAGTACTTC. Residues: CASSLQRGGRETQYF.

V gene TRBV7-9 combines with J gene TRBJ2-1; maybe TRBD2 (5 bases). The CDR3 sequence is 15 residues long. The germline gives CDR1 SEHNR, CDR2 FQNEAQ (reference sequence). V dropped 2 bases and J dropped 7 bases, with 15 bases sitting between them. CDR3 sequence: CASSLIGLATNEQFF. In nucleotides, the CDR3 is TGTGCCAGCAGCTTAATTGGGCTAGCTACGAATGAGCAGTTCTTC. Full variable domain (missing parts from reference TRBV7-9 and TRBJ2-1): DTGVSQNPRHKITKRGQNVTFRCDPISEHNRLYWYRQTLGQGPEFLTYFQNEAQLEKSRLLSDRFSAERPKGSFSTLEIQRTEQGDSAMYLCASSLIGLATNEQFFGPGTRLTVL.

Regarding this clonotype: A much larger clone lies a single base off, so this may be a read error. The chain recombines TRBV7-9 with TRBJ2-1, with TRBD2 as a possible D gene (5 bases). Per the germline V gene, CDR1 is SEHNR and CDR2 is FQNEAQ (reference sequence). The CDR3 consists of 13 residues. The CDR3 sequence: CASSLVSSVEQIF. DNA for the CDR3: TGTGCCAGCAGCTTAGTTAGTAGCGTTGAGCAGATCTTC.

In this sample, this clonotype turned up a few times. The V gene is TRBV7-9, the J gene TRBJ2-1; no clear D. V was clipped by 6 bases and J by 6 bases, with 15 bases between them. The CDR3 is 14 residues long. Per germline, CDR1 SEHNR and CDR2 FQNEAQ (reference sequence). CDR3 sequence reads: CASRPNPAINEQFF. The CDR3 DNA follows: TGTGCCAGCAGACCAAACCCCGCTATCAATGAGCAGTTCTTC.

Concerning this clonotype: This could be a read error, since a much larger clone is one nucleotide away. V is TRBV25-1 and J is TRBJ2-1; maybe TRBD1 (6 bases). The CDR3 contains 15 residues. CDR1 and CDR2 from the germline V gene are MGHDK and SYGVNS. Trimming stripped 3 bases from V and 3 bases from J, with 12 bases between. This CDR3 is CASSEEQGNYNEQFF. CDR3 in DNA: TGTGCCAGCAGTGAGGAACAGGGTAACTACAATGAGCAGTTCTTC.

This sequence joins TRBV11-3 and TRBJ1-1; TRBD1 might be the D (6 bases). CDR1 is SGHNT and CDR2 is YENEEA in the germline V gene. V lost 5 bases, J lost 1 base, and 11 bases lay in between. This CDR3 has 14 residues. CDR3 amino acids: CASSRLQGNTEAFF. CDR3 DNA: TGTGCCAGCAGCCGACTACAGGGGAACACTGAAGCTTTCTTT.

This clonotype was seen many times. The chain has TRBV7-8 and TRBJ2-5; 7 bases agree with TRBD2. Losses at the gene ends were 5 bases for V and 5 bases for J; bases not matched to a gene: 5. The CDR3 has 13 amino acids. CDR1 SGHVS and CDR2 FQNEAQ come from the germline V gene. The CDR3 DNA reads TGTGCCAGCAGCCCCGGGAGGATGGAGACCCAGTACTTC. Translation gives CASSPGRMETQYF.

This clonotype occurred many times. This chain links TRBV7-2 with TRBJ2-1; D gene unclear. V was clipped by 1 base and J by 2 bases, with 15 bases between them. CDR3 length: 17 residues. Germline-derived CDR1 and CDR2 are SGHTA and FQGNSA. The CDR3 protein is CASSLVGRVGTYNEQFF. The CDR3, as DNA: TGTGCCAGCAGCTTAGTCGGTAGGGTGGGCACCTACAATGAGCAGTTCTTC.

The CDR3 nucleotides read TGTGCCAGCAGTGAGGGCGGGGGGGTCTCCTACAATGAGCAGTTCTTC. It specifies CASSEGGGVSYNEQFF. The J gene is TRBJ2-1, the V gene TRBV2; 9 bases match TRBD2. Per the germline V gene, CDR1 is SNHLY and CDR2 is FYNNEI. The CDR3 is 16 residues long. After removal of 3 bases from V and 0 bases from J, the junction contained 3 bases not matched to a gene.

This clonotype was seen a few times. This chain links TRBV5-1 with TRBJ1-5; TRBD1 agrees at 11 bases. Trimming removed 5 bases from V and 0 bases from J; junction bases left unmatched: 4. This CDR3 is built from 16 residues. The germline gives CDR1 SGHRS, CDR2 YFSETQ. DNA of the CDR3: TGCGCCAGCAGACCTGGGACAGGGGGTAGCAATCAGCCCCAGCATTTT. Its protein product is CASRPGTGGSNQPQHF.

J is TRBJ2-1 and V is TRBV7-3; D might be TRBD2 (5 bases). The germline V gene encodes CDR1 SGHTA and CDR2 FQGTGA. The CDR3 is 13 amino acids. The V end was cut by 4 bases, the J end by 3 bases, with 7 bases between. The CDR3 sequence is CASSSDFYNEQFF. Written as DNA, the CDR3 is TGTGCCAGCAGCTCGGACTTCTACAATGAGCAGTTCTTC. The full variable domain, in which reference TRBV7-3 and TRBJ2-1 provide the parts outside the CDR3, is GAGVSQTPSNKVTEKGKYVELRCDPISGHTALYWYRQSLGQGPEFLIYFQGTGAADDSGLPNDRFFAVRPEGSVSTLKIQRTERGDSAVYLCASSSDFYNEQFFGPGTRLTVL.

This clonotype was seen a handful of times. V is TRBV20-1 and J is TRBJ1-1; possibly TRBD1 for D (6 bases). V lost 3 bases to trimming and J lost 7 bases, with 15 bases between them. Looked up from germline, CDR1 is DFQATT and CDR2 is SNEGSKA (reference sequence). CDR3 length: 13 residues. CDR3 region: CSASLVPGVEAFF. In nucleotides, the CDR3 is TGCAGTGCTAGTCTCGTTCCAGGGGTTGAAGCTTTCTTT.

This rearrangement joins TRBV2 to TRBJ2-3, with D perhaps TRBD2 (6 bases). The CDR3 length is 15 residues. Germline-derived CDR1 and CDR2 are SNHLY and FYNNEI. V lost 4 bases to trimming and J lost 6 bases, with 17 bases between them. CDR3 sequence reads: CASSAAGNRADTQYF. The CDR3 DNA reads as TGTGCCAGCAGTGCGGCGGGGAACCGGGCCGATACGCAGTATTTT.

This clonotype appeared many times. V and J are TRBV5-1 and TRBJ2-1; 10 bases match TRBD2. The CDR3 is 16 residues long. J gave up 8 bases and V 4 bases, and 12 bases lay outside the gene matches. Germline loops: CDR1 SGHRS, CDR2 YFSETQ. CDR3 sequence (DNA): TGCGCCAGCAGCCCTCTAGCGGGAGTAATATGGGATGAGCAGTTCTTC. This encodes CASSPLAGVIWDEQFF.

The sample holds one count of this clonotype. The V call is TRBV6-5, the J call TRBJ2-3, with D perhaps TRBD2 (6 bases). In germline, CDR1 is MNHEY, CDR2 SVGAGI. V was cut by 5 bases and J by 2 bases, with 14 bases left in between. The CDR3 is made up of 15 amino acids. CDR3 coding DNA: TGTGCCAGCAGTGGCCCGTGGGGGGACACAGATACGCAGTATTTT. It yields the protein CASSGPWGDTDTQYF.

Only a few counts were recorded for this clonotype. CDR3 amino acids: CAIMGLPDYNEQFF. CDR3 in DNA: TGTGCCATCATGGGACTACCGGATTACAATGAGCAGTTCTTC. This chain joins TRBV6-2 or TRBV6-3 and TRBJ2-1, with TRBD2 identical over 7 bases. The ends lost 10 bases at V and 4 bases at J; junction bases unmatched: 10. Germline V lookup: CDR1 MNHEY, CDR2 SVGEGT. CDR3 size: 14 residues.

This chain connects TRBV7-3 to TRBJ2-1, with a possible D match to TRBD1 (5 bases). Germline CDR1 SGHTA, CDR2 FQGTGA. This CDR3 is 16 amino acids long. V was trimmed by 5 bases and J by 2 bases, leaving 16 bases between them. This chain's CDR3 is CASSPRPQGTYNEQFF. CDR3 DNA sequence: TGTGCCAGCAGCCCGAGGCCCCAGGGAACCTACAATGAGCAGTTCTTC.

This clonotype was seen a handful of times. The CDR3 DNA is TGTGCCACCAGCAGAGATCAGCTCCTGAACACTGAAGCTTTCTTT. Amino acid sequence: CATSRDQLLNTEAFF. The rearrangement joins TRBV15 to TRBJ1-1, with no clear D. The CDR3 has 15 residues. V lost 0 bases and J 0 bases, leaving 8 bases between the germline ends. The germline V gene encodes CDR1 LNHNV and CDR2 YYDKDF (reference sequence).